This T cell receptor beta chain is from a study of blood T cells in healthy people across ages. Findings and limits, study-wide: Among long-lived donors, naive CD4+ cells were more numerous and diversity higher than in aged donors.

A remark on this clonotype: What it binds is unknown.

A J-beta primer mix and a sample-barcoded 5' primer were used in a second PCR of about 7 to 12 cycles. TCRdb fed the 5' RACE reads into MiXCR, producing one record per CDR3 protein. The sample carries over 600,000 distinct CDR3 sequences, roughly two fifths recorded once. This clonotype originated in an older man in good health. Sequenced input: blood.

Written as DNA, the CDR3 is TGTGCCAGCAGGGCCGGGACCGGGGTGTTATCTGAAGCTTTCTTT. This translates into CASRAGTGVLSEAFF. The rearrangement uses TRBV7-2 and TRBJ1-1; TRBD1 might be the D (5 bases). Trimming removed 6 bases at V and 6 bases at J, with 20 bases between. Germline values: CDR1 SGHTA, CDR2 FQGNSA. The CDR3 totals 15 residues.